The next 21 T cell receptor beta chains were all read from a single sample in a study of blood T cell repertoires in COVID-19 (dated by TCRdb to the early 2020s). Libraries were built with the immunoSEQ multiplex PCR assay. Sourced from immuneACCESS, this table was stored by TCRdb with only in-frame sequences that have V and J called. A share of the clones is absent; for the studies checked, an unresolved V gene accounts for under half, and the remainder has no known explanation. This sample comprises fewer than 200,000 clones, approximately 74% of them detected only once. In total, the top ten clones hold approximately 3% of the sample. The sample taken for sequencing was peripheral blood. The receptors here all came from a woman older than 75 with acute or convalescent COVID-19.

The gene calls are TRBV6-6 and TRBJ2-7, with 8 bases aligning to TRBD1. Trimming cost V 2 bases and J 1 base; bases outside gene matches: 4. Looked up from germline, CDR1 is MNHNY and CDR2 is SVGAGI (reference sequence). CDR3 size: 15 residues. The CDR3 DNA follows: TGTGCCAGCAGTTACGGGACAGGTCCTTCCTACGAGCAGTACTTC. It specifies CASSYGTGPSYEQYF.

This clone was recorded only once. V usage is TRBV12-3 or TRBV12-4 and J usage is TRBJ1-5, with D possibly being TRBD1 (6 bases). The CDR3 consists of 13 residues. V lost 6 bases, J lost 5 bases, and 11 bases lay in between. CDR3 nucleotides: TGTGCCAGCAGAATACAGGGCGATCAGCCCCAGCATTTT. This encodes CASRIQGDQPQHF.

This chain connects TRBV24-1 to TRBJ2-3; D is possibly TRBD2 (5 bases). Germline CDR1 KGHDR, CDR2 SFDVKD. V shed 3 bases and J shed 0 bases, with 9 bases lying between them. CDR3 length: 15 residues. DNA of the CDR3: TGTGCCACCAGTGATCCCCGGGGAAGCACAGATACGCAGTATTTT. Protein: CATSDPRGSTDTQYF.

This clone has just one count. The gene calls are TRBV10-2 and TRBJ1-3, with D uncertain. V shed 5 bases and J shed 0 bases, with 5 bases lying between them. Germline V gene lookup returns CDR1 WSHSY and CDR2 SAAADI. The CDR3 spans 13 residues. CDR3 coding DNA: TGCGCCAGCAGTTCATCCTCTGGAAACACCATATATTTT. It encodes CASSSSSGNTIYF.

V is TRBV6-5 and J is TRBJ1-2, with TRBD1 identical over 8 bases. The V segment lost 7 bases and the J segment 8 bases; nucleotides outside the gene matches: 9. The CDR3 has 13 residues. Germline-derived CDR1 and CDR2 are MNHEY and SVGAGI. In nucleotides, the CDR3 is TGTGCCAGCAAATGGACAGGGCCAGGGGGCTACACCTTC. The encoded protein is CASKWTGPGGYTF.

V usage is TRBV30 and J usage is TRBJ1-1; TRBD1 might be the D (6 bases). The CDR3 is 13 residues long. CDR1 is GTSNPN, CDR2 SVGIG, per germline (reference sequence). Trimming pared 1 base from V and 5 bases from J, leaving 11 bases between. The CDR3: CAWSGTRGTEAFF. The CDR3 nucleotides are TGTGCCTGGAGTGGGACCAGGGGAACTGAAGCTTTCTTT.

This clone was seen a handful of times. The chain is built from TRBV2 and TRBJ2-7; no clear D gene. The CDR3 covers 11 residues. Germline values: CDR1 SNHLY, CDR2 FYNNEI. V lost 6 bases and J lost 3, with 6 bases in between. The CDR3 reads CASRASYEQYF. CDR3 DNA: TGTGCCAGCAGAGCGAGCTACGAGCAGTACTTC.

V is TRBV28 and J is TRBJ2-7, with D unclear. There are 15 residues in the CDR3. Trimming cost V 4 bases and J 6 bases, with 19 bases left between them. Germline CDR1 MDHEN, CDR2 SYDVKM. In DNA, the CDR3 is TGTGCCAGCAGTTATGGCGGTAGAGGATTAGCCGAGCAGTACTTC. Translation gives CASSYGGRGLAEQYF. The complete variable domain, with remaining parts taken from reference TRBV28 and TRBJ2-7, reads DVKVTQSSRYLVKRTGEKVFLECVQDMDHENMFWYRQDPGLGLRLIYFSYDVKMKEKGDIPEGYSVSREKKERFSLILESASTNQTSMYLCASSYGGRGLAEQYFGPGTRLTVT.

The gene calls are TRBV29-1 and TRBJ2-5; 7 bases align to TRBD1. Germline CDR1 SQVTM, CDR2 ANQGSEA. The CDR3 sequence is 11 residues long. V lost 6 bases and J lost 2; bases outside the gene matches: 0. CDR3 bases: TGCAGCGTGGGACAGCAAGAGACCCAGTACTTC. Protein: CSVGQQETQYF.

The V gene is TRBV6-6, the J gene TRBJ2-7; 7 bases align to TRBD2. V lost 5 bases to trimming and J lost 2 bases; unmatched junction nucleotides: 9. CDR3 length equals 15 residues. The germline V gene has CDR1 MNHNY and CDR2 SVGAGI (reference sequence). The CDR3 sequence is CASSPPWEGTYEQYF. CDR3 in DNA: TGTGCCAGCAGTCCCCCCTGGGAGGGAACCTACGAGCAGTACTTC.

This clone was found a few times. The chain combines TRBV6-5 with TRBJ1-3; a weak D match, TRBD1 (5 bases). Germline V gene sequence: CDR1 MNHEY, CDR2 SVGAGI. V was cut by 5 bases and J by 0 bases, with 8 bases left in between. The CDR3 runs 14 residues. In nucleotides, the CDR3 is TGTGCCAGCAGTAGGGGAATCTCTGGAAACACCATATATTTT. It encodes CASSRGISGNTIYF.

This chain links TRBV5-6 with TRBJ2-7, with D perhaps TRBD1 (6 bases). Trimming cost V 0 bases and J 5 bases, with 12 bases left between them. The CDR3 runs 14 residues. Germline V gene sequence: CDR1 SGHDT, CDR2 YYEEEE. The CDR3 protein is CASSLVTGSHEQYF. The CDR3 coding sequence is TGTGCCAGCAGCTTGGTTACAGGGTCCCACGAGCAGTACTTC.

J is TRBJ2-2 and V is TRBV12-3 or TRBV12-4, with D perhaps TRBD2 (5 bases). This CDR3 contains 13 residues. Between the trimmed V and J ends, which lost 7 bases and 5 bases, there was a span of 11 bases. CDR3 sequence (DNA): TGTGCCAGCACCGGGCAGCGGACCGGGGAGCTGTTTTTT. Translating it yields CASTGQRTGELFF.

The chain employs TRBV6-5 and TRBJ2-3, with D possibly matching TRBD1 (5 bases). Germline CDR1 and CDR2: MNHEY and SVGAGI. The CDR3 loop spans 15 amino acids. V dropped 0 bases and J dropped 2 bases, with 9 bases sitting between them. CDR3 residues: CASSYSYRHTDTQYF. CDR3 DNA: TGTGCCAGCAGTTACTCCTACAGGCACACAGATACGCAGTATTTT.

The rearrangement uses TRBV19 and TRBJ1-3; the D gene is possibly TRBD1 (5 bases). This CDR3 spans 15 amino acids. V was trimmed by 4 bases and J by 6 bases, leaving 16 bases between them. CDR1 is LNHDA, CDR2 SQIVND, per germline (reference sequence). The CDR3 sequence: CASSTVDTGENTIYF. The CDR3 DNA is TGTGCCAGTAGTACTGTGGACACGGGCGAAAACACCATATATTTT.

Here the CDR3 DNA reads TGTGCCAGCTCACCACAAAGACAGGGGACGTGGGATACCGGGGAGCTGTTTTTT. Translation gives CASSPQRQGTWDTGELFF. The chain carries TRBV18 and TRBJ2-2, with 8 bases lining up with TRBD1. Germline loops: CDR1 KGHSH, CDR2 LQKENI. This CDR3 is 18 amino acids long. With 1 base clipped from V and 5 bases from J, the junction kept 12 bases outside the gene matches.

The V call is TRBV6-5, the J call TRBJ1-5, with D possibly being TRBD1 (5 bases). The CDR3 contains 13 residues. V was trimmed by 5 bases and J by 6 bases, leaving 11 bases between them. Germline assignment: CDR1 MNHEY and CDR2 SVGAGI. Here the CDR3 reads CASSRQGSQPQHF. DNA for the CDR3: TGTGCCAGCAGTAGGCAGGGTAGTCAGCCCCAGCATTTT.

The V call is TRBV5-4, the J call TRBJ1-1; 7 bases match TRBD1. In germline, CDR1 is SGHNT, CDR2 YYREEE (reference sequence). The CDR3 covers 14 residues. V dropped 4 bases and J dropped 11; count of bases not matched to a gene: 14. CDR3 amino acids: CASSLETGRSGAFF. Here the CDR3 DNA reads TGTGCCAGCAGCCTGGAGACAGGGCGATCCGGGGCTTTCTTT.

The V gene is TRBV6-5, the J gene TRBJ2-1, with D possibly matching TRBD2 (6 bases). CDR3 length equals 12 residues. Looked up from germline, CDR1 is MNHEY and CDR2 is SVGAGI. V shed 6 bases and J shed 9 bases, with 12 bases lying between them. The CDR3 DNA reads as TGTGCCAGCAGAGAGCAGGGAGGTGAGCAGTTCTTC. This encodes CASREQGGEQFF.

This clone was picked up one time. V usage is TRBV19 and J usage is TRBJ1-5; D is ambiguous. The CDR3 runs 12 residues. Germline CDR1 is LNHDA and CDR2 is SQIVND (reference sequence). V was clipped by 1 base and J by 6 bases, with 4 bases between them. The CDR3 bases are TGTGCCAGTAGTATAGCAGGTCAGCCCCAGCATTTT. Translated, it gives CASSIAGQPQHF.

This chain uses TRBV5-4 with TRBJ2-2, with TRBD1 as a possible D gene (6 bases). Per germline, CDR1 SGHNT and CDR2 YYREEE (reference sequence). With 3 bases removed from V and 0 bases from J, the gap between germline ends came to 9 bases. This CDR3 comprises 15 residues. The CDR3 DNA reads TGTGCCAGCAGCTGGTGGACAGCGAACACCGGGGAGCTGTTTTTT. It is translated as CASSWWTANTGELFF. Full variable domain (missing parts from reference TRBV5-4 and TRBJ2-2): ETGVTQSPTHLIKTRGQQVTLRCSSQSGHNTVSWYQQALGQGPQFIFQYYREEENGRGNFPPRFSGLQFPNYSSELNVNALELDDSALYLCASSWWTANTGELFFGEGSRLTVL.